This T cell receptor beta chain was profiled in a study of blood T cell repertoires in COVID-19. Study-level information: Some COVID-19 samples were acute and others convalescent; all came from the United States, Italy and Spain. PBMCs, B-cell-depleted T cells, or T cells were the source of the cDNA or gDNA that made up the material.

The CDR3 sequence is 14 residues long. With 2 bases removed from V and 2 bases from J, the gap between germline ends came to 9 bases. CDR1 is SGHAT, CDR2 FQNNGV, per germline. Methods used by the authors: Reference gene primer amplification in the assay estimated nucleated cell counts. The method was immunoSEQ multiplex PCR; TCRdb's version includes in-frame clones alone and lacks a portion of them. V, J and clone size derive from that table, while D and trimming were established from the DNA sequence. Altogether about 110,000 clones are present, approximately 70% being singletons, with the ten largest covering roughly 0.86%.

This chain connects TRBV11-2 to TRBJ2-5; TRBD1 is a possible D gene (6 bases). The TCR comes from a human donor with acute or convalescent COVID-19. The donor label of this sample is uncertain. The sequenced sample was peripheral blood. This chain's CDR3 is CASSLNRVQETQYF. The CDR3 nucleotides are TGTGCCAGCAGCTTAAACAGGGTGCAAGAGACCCAGTACTTC.